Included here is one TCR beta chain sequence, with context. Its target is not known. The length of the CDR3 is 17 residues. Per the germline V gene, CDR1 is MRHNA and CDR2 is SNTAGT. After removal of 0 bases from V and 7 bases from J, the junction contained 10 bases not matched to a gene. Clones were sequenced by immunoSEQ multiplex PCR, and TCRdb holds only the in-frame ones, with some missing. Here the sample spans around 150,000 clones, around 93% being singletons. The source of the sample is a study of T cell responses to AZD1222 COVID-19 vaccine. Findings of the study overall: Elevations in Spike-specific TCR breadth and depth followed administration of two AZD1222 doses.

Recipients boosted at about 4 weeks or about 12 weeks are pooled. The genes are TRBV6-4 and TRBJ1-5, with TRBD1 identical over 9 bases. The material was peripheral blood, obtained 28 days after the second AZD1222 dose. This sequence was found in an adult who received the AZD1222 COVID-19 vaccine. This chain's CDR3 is CASSDSKQGARSQPQHF. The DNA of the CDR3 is TGTGCCAGCAGTGACTCCAAACAGGGGGCTAGAAGCCAGCCCCAGCATTTT.